This T cell receptor (beta chain) was profiled in a study of memory CD4+ T cells and cytomegalovirus serostatus. CDR1 SGHKS and CDR2 YYEKEE come from the germline V gene (reference sequence). The V end was cut by 1 base, the J end by 9 bases, with 23 bases between. The CDR3 is 16 residues long. The sort gate was single viable CD3+CD4+CD8-CD45RO+ cells for memory CD4+ T cells. Sequenced by immunoSEQ multiplex PCR; TCRdb stores in-frame clones only, minus some. The profile covers 50,000 to 65,000 clones, with roughly 78% appearing a single time and around 0.83% taken by the ten largest. V is TRBV5-5 and J is TRBJ2-7; D might be TRBD1 or TRBD2, each matching 5 bases. The TCR sequence derives from an adult in good health and CMV-seronegative. Sequencing was done on a sample of memory CD4+ T cells from blood. The CDR3 nucleotides are TGTGCCAGCAGCTTGACCGCCGGGACGGGCGCTACGGGGCAGTACTTC. Its protein is CASSLTAGTGATGQYF.